Described below is a single T cell receptor beta chain sequence and its context. Antigen unknown. The germline CDR1 and CDR2 sequences are SGHTA and FQGNSA. The CDR3 contains 13 residues. Trimming removed 5 bases at V and 2 bases at J, with 7 bases between. Adult Caucasians living in Nashville, Tennessee made up all of the donors. This entry comes from a study of shared clonotypes between healthy human individuals. Study-wide context: Every donor yielded three CD4 naive, three CD4 memory, two CD8 naive and one CD8 memory plate.

Overall study results and limits: Generation probabilities were higher for clonotypes shared across all four sorted-subset donors than for unshared ones. Larger richness was generally estimated for naive than memory subsets.

The repertoire was sequenced with immunoSEQ multiplex PCR; TCRdb's copy has only in-frame clones and lacks some. The sample records about 1.5 million clones, nearly 99% being singletons. The chain uses TRBV7-2 and TRBJ2-1; the D is unclear. The sequencing sample was made of naive CD4+ T cells sorted from blood. Subset defined: CD45RA+ positively selected. This sequence originates from a young man in good health. For the CDR3, the DNA is TGTGCCAGCAGCGCCGTACCCTACAATGAGCAGTTCTTC. Its translation is CASSAVPYNEQFF.